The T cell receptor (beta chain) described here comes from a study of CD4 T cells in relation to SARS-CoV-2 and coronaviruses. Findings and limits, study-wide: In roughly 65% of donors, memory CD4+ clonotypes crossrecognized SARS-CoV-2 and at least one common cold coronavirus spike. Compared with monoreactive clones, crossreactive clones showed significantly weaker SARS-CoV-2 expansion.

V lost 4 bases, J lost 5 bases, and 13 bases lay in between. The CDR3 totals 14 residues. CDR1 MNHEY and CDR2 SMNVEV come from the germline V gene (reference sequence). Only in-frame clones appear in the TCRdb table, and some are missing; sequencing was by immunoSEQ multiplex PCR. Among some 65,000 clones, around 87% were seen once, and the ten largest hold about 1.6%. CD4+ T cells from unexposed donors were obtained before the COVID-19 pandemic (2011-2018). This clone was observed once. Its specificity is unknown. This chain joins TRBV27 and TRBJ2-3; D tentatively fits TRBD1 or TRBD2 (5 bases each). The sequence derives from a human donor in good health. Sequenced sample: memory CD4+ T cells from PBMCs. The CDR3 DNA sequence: TGTGCCAGCAGTTCCGGGGCCCACGGAGATACGCAGTATTTT. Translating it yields CASSSGAHGDTQYF.